The 15 T cell receptor beta chains below were found in one sample sequenced in a study of T cell responses to AZD1222 COVID-19 vaccine. Produced via immunoSEQ multiplex PCR; TCRdb's table is partial and in-frame only. The sample consists of tens of thousands of clones, 91% of them appearing once. Sequenced here: peripheral blood, sampled on day 0 of MenACWY control vaccination. These receptors originate from an adult in good health.

CDR3 in DNA: TGCGCCAGCAGTCAATCGCATCGGGAGGAGCAGTACTTC. Its protein product is CASSQSHREEQYF. The rearrangement uses TRBV23-1 and TRBJ2-7; D is perhaps TRBD2 (6 bases). TRBV23-1 is recorded as an ORF, its role being uncertain. The germline V and J ends were trimmed by 0 bases and 7 bases, with 10 bases remaining between them. The CDR3 consists of 13 residues.

The chain recombines TRBV27 with TRBJ1-1; D uncertain. V was clipped by 6 bases and J by 0 bases, with 11 bases between them. The CDR3 loop spans 14 amino acids. Germline V lookup: CDR1 MNHEY, CDR2 SMNVEV (reference sequence). The DNA of the CDR3 is TGTGCCAGCAGCCAACAGATTATGAACACTGAAGCTTTCTTT. Amino acid sequence: CASSQQIMNTEAFF.

This clone has just one count. The chain uses TRBV6-5 and TRBJ2-2, with 9 positions matching TRBD2. V shed 2 bases, J shed 4 bases, and the junction held 5 bases outside the gene matches. This CDR3 region has 16 residues. Germline V gene lookup returns CDR1 MNHEY and CDR2 SVGAGI. The CDR3 spells CASSYNGGRATGELFF. DNA of the CDR3: TGTGCCAGCAGTTACAATGGCGGGAGGGCCACCGGGGAGCTGTTTTTT.

V usage is TRBV2 and J usage is TRBJ2-2, with 7 nucleotides matching TRBD2. V was pared by 7 bases and J by 0 bases, with 2 bases of the junction left unmatched. This CDR3 is 14 amino acids long. Germline CDR1 reads SNHLY; CDR2 reads FYNNEI. Here the CDR3 DNA reads TGTGCCAGCAAAGCGGGGTCGAACACCGGGGAGCTGTTTTTT. Its translation is CASKAGSNTGELFF. Combining the CDR3 with reference TRBV2 and TRBJ2-2 gives the whole variable domain EPEVTQTPSHQVTQMGQEVILRCVPISNHLYFYWYRQILGQKVEFLVSFYNNEISEKSEIFDDQFSVERPDGSNFTLKIRSTKLEDSAMYFCASKAGSNTGELFFGEGSRLTVL.

The chain combines TRBV3-1 (or the pseudogene TRBV3-2) with TRBJ1-1; 7 bases match TRBD1. Germline V gives CDR1 LGHDT, CDR2 YNNKEL (reference sequence). Losses at the gene ends were 5 bases for V and 4 bases for J; bases not matched to a gene: 10. The CDR3 consists of 15 residues. The chain's CDR3 is CASSKQTGLTTEAFF. CDR3 DNA sequence: TGTGCCAGCAGCAAGCAGACAGGGTTGACCACTGAAGCTTTCTTT.

This clone was observed a single time. The rearrangement uses TRBV5-1 and TRBJ2-3; no firm D call. This CDR3 comprises 18 residues. V gave up 3 bases and J gave up 0 bases, with 20 bases separating them. Per germline, CDR1 SGHRS and CDR2 YFSETQ. The CDR3: CASSSTLVAGSSTDTQYF. The CDR3 region has the DNA TGCGCCAGCAGCTCGACCTTGGTTGCAGGCTCTAGCACAGATACGCAGTATTTT.

The V gene is TRBV6-5, the J gene TRBJ2-3; possibly TRBD1 or TRBD2 for D (5 bases each). This CDR3 has 14 amino acids. V was pared by 7 bases and J by 9 bases, with 20 bases between. Germline CDR1 is MNHEY and CDR2 is SVGAGI. The CDR3 DNA reads TGTGCCAGCAACCGGGACCTAGCCGCTGGAACGCAGTATTTT. It yields the protein CASNRDLAAGTQYF.

This rearrangement joins TRBV29-1 to TRBJ2-7; possible D gene TRBD2, 5 bases. This CDR3 is 11 amino acids long. The germline V and J ends were trimmed by 4 bases and 4 bases, with 8 bases remaining between them. The germline V gene encodes CDR1 SQVTM and CDR2 ANQGSEA. As DNA, the CDR3 is TGCAGCGTTGCCCGGGGTTACGAGCAGTACTTC. Its protein is CSVARGYEQYF.

This chain connects TRBV2 to TRBJ2-7; the D call may be TRBD1 or TRBD2 (5 bases each). Germline CDR1 is SNHLY and CDR2 is FYNNEI. Trimming cost V 6 bases and J 6 bases, with 21 bases left between them. The CDR3 covers 15 residues. The CDR3 region has the DNA TGTGCCAGCAGACCAGAGAGAGGGGCAACCCGCGAGCAGTACTTC. Its translation: CASRPERGATREQYF.

The chain carries TRBV5-1 and TRBJ1-5; no firm D call. The germline V gene has CDR1 SGHRS and CDR2 YFSETQ. V lost 4 bases and J 0 bases, leaving 11 bases between the germline ends. CDR3 length: 15 residues. The CDR3 nucleotides are TGCGCCAGCAGCCCGGTCGGTAATAGCAATCAGCCCCAGCATTTT. Its translation is CASSPVGNSNQPQHF.

J is TRBJ1-4 and V is TRBV3-1 (or the pseudogene TRBV3-2); D call uncertain. Per germline, CDR1 LGHDT and CDR2 YNNKEL (reference sequence). V was pared by 3 bases and J by 3 bases, with 11 bases between. The CDR3 runs to 15 residues. CDR3 sequence (DNA): TGTGCCAGCAGCCAGGGTGACACTCCTAATGAAAAACTGTTTTTT. Translation gives CASSQGDTPNEKLFF.

V and J are TRBV2 and TRBJ2-7; TRBD2 is a possible D gene (6 bases). This CDR3 is 12 amino acids long. Germline CDR1 is SNHLY and CDR2 is FYNNEI. V lost 6 bases to trimming and J lost 2 bases, with 8 bases between them. The CDR3 nucleotides read TGTGCCAGCAGGTGGGAGGCCTACGAGCAGTACTTC. The encoded protein is CASRWEAYEQYF.

This rearrangement joins TRBV24-1 to TRBJ2-2; TRBD1 is a possible D gene (6 bases). This CDR3 has 14 amino acids. The V gene lost 10 bases and the J gene lost 0 bases, with 11 bases spanning the gap. The germline V gene encodes CDR1 KGHDR and CDR2 SFDVKD. CDR3 DNA: TGTGCCACAGAGGGGGTCGCGAACACCGGGGAGCTGTTTTTT. As protein: CATEGVANTGELFF.

This clone was detected once. The J gene is TRBJ2-5, the V gene TRBV7-2; TRBD1 might be the D (6 bases). This CDR3 is built from 15 residues. Trimming took 5 bases from V and 5 from J, leaving 18 bases between them. Looked up from germline, CDR1 is SGHTA and CDR2 is FQGNSA. CDR3 amino acids: CASSALGTIGETQYF. The CDR3 coding sequence is TGTGCCAGCAGCGCCCTCGGGACAATTGGGGAGACCCAGTACTTC.

The chain recombines TRBV7-2 with TRBJ2-3; TRBD2 agrees at 8 bases. From germline, CDR1 is SGHTA and CDR2 FQGNSA. V trimming: 1 base; J trimming: 2 bases; junction bases outside the gene matches: 5. This CDR3 comprises 16 residues. The CDR3 nucleotides read TGTGCCAGCAGCTTAGTTGGCGGGGGGCCCACAGATACGCAGTATTTT. It translates to CASSLVGGGPTDTQYF. Complete variable domain (other parts from reference TRBV7-2 and TRBJ2-3): GAGVSQSPSNKVTEKGKDVELRCDPISGHTALYWYRQSLGQGLEFLIYFQGNSAPDKSGLPSDRFSAERTGGSVSTLTIQRTQQEDSAVYLCASSLVGGGPTDTQYFGPGTRLTVL.